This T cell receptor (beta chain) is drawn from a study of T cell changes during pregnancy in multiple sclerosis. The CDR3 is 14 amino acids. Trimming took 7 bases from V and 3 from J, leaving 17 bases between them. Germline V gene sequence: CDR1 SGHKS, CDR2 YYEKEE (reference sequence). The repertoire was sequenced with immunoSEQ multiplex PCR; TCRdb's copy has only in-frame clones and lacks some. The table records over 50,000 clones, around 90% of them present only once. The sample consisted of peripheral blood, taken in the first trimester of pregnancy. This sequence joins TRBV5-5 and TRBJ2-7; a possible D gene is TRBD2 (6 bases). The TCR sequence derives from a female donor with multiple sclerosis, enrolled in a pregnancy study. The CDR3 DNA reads TGTGCCAGCGGCCGGGACTTGTTAGTCTACGAGCAGTACTTC. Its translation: CASGRDLLVYEQYF.